This entry describes one T cell receptor beta chain. The antigen this receptor binds is unknown. No quality values exist for individual bases; no much larger clone is one base distant. Library construction relied on the immunoSEQ multiplex PCR assay. A mixture of 60 forward primers for TCR Vbeta segments and 13 reverse primers for TCR Jbeta segments was used in the multiplex PCR. Amplification of the CDR3 region of rearranged TCR beta genes was performed with a multiplex PCR assay on genomic DNA. The Illumina HiSeq System was used to sequence the amplified TCR beta libraries as 87-base-pair reads. In the source study's methods: A later analysis counted about 82 million unique TCR beta chains across the 650 to 800 repertoires, and 9 million to 14 million of these chains were shared by at least two donors. To remove PCR and sequencing errors, raw reads were error-corrected and collapsed into unique sequences using a nearest-neighbor algorithm that merged closely related sequences. CDR3 sequences were aligned to IMGT reference sequences to assign V, D and J gene segments. Each retained sequence needed at least a six-nucleotide match to both a V gene segment and a J gene segment. Rearrangements were called productive when the CDR3 lacked stop codons and stayed in frame with V and J; all others were non-productive. CDR3 was defined according to IMGT convention as the region running from the second conserved V-encoded cysteine to the conserved J-encoded phenylalanine. Sequences without an unambiguous match to a single V gene segment were excluded from the earlier analysis of almost 600 of the donors. In an earlier analysis of some 590 of the donors, V segments were called functional above 56.7% productive rearrangements and were called segregating when the between-donor standard deviation exceeded 5%. A statistical classification framework was built for diagnosing cytomegalovirus status from the catalog of TCR beta chain sequences. A later analysis assigned V and J genes by comparing TCR nucleotide sequences with IMGT/GENE-DB human TR gene sequences. The TCRdist pipeline was used in a later analysis to assign CDR3 sequences and most-parsimonious VDJ recombination scenarios. A later analysis defined each TCR beta chain by its CDR3 amino acid sequence plus V-gene family, and excluded reads lacking a unique V-gene family. As a way to deal with suspected cross-contamination and a sequencing artifact, a later analysis dropped 450 to 600 nucleotide sequences that were highly shared and had low generation probability. In a later analysis, a clonal expansion index was calculated for each public chain from normalized within-repertoire ranks of inferred template counts. A later analysis computed generation probabilities with a VDJ recombination model fitted to out-of-frame rearrangements, and checked the results against IGoR. In a later analysis, TCR-TCR, TCR-HLA and TCR-CMV co-occurrence was scored with hypergeometric tests, and a repertoire-size bias correction was applied to TCR pairs. To estimate false discovery rates, a later analysis permuted the HLA or CMV assignments 20 times. In a later analysis, co-occurring TCRs were grouped using DBSCAN, and TCRdist sequence similarity was added for clustering within HLA-allele-positive subsets. Co-occurrence clustering excluded repertoires with fewer than 30,000 or more than 120,000 public chains, plus five with anomalous nucleotide sharing. Held by TCRdb, this immuneACCESS table contains in-frame sequences only and omits some clones. Under half of the omission traces to an unresolved V gene where checked; the cause of the rest is unknown. Clone size and the V and J calls come from that table; the DNA yielded D and trimming. Here the sample has about 160,000 clones; 82% occur a single time. The leading ten clones occupy roughly 1.6% of the sample.

This entry comes from a study of cytomegalovirus exposure and HLA in healthy donors (dated by TCRdb to 2015 to 2018). About the full investigation: An earlier analysis of some 600 of the donors reported approximately 260 Gb of sequence data and 95 million to 140 million unique TCR beta sequences obtained from 150 million to 200 million T cells. About 300 gigabases of sequencing data and around 87 million unique TCR sequences were included in an early release covering 550 to 650 HLA-typed donors. Of the roughly 400 genotyped donors, about 80% fell in the genetic ancestry cluster associated with self-reported Caucasian donors. The aim of the study was to test whether cataloging public T cell receptors could identify signatures of past pathogen exposure. Using immunosequencing, the study profiled T cell repertoires from 500 to 800 subjects and related those repertoires to cytomegalovirus serostatus. Along with the roughly 710-subject first cohort, a separate validation cohort of over a hundred different subjects was used. To predict cytomegalovirus infection status, the study brought together high-throughput TCR immunosequencing, statistical association of individual TCRs with disease status, and machine learning. A later analysis re-analyzed previously published TCR beta repertoires from roughly 600 donors and added high-resolution HLA genotyping to study TCR occurrence patterns. Rather than using new phenotypic data, the later analysis identified candidate immune exposures from TCR beta sequences and from how often those sequences occurred across donors. An earlier analysis of a few hundred of the donors applied high-throughput TCR beta sequencing to assess whether each TCR beta V gene segment acted as functional or pseudogenic. Donor age, sex, ethnicity and CMV serostatus were compiled together with the repertoire data. In a later genetic analysis, genome-wide SNP genotypes for about three fifths of the roughly 670 donors were used, and that subset was treated as a discovery cohort. Every repertoire in the discovery cohort had been generated on one and the same sequencing platform. HLA typing covered class I and class II loci at four-digit resolution. The number of typed donors differed by locus: roughly 629-630 for A, B, C, DRB1 and DQB1; approximately 520 for DQA1; roughly 600 for DPA1; and some 430 for DPB1. Several DR-DQ haplotypes were treated as single units for association and clustering because of strong linkage in the cohort. Among about 400 genotyped donors of the cohort, an average of approximately 240,000 unique TCR beta nucleotide sequences was sequenced per donor, of which about 18% were non-productive. What the authors observed across the whole study: Because some donors lacked HLA typing at each locus, the association tests relied only on the typed subset. Cytomegalovirus status was reported to be diagnosed by the classifier with high specificity and sensitivity in both the original and validation cohorts. Because counts were too low, about 17 rarely observed V segments, including chromosome 9 orphons, were excluded from the earlier analysis of several hundred of the donors. Compared with the 666-donor mean, donors in an Asian-associated ancestry cluster had fewer N-insertions in productive TCRs, according to a later genetic analysis. In a later genetic analysis, a missense DCLRE1C variant was associated with V-gene and J-gene trimming of TCR beta chains, and the association was replicated in an independent cohort. Immune exposure information for the cohort was limited to CMV serostatus. When HLA alleles, especially DR and DQ, strongly co-occurred, TCR associations were difficult to assign to individual alleles. Sequencing depth was assumed to be roughly uniform across donors in the presence/absence analyses, though that assumption may not hold. It was suggested by the authors that the approach could potentially be generalized to other disease states and immunological phenotypes. A further reported finding was that TCR beta sequences accurately predicted the HLA-A and HLA-B alleles for most subjects in the first cohort. The study listed 150 to 200 TCR beta chains as associated with cytomegalovirus. Most TCR sequences were observed very rarely across donors, whereas some public TCRs were present in many individuals. Most CMV-associated TCR beta chains appeared to be HLA-restricted in a later analysis, and the HLA associations seemed to be driven largely by CMV exposure. At a false discovery rate of 0.05, a later analysis linked under 20,000 TCR beta sequences to specific HLA alleles. Because the 87-base-pair reads could not distinguish some IMGT-functional V segments, including TRBV6-2 and TRBV6-3, those segments were excluded. Correlated functional status among segregating V segments might be attributable to linkage disequilibrium, but an unknown experimental factor could not be ruled out. In this cohort, only TCR beta chains were sequenced, and detectable features were limited by the absence of alpha or paired-chain data. A few of the identified cytomegalovirus-associated TCR beta chains were confirmed in vitro to be specific for cytomegalovirus antigens. In an earlier analysis of fewer than 750 of the donors, most TCR beta V segments were observed in productive rearrangements about 90% or about 30% of the time, broadly matching IMGT annotations. In a later analysis, TCR association rates were found to vary across HLA loci, with the most associated TCRs seen for DRB1 alleles and the fewest for HLA-C alleles. In a later analysis, HLA-associated TCR beta chains were found to be more clonally expanded and to have lower generation probabilities than equally common non-associated chains. The sequencing pipeline was judged likely to have produced a cluster of highly shared sequence variants as a technical artifact. A later analysis reported that several top co-occurrence clusters appeared linked to parvovirus B19, influenza, CMV and Epstein-Barr virus.

In total, around 600 healthy bone marrow donors made up the cohort. All cohort members were sampled while nominally healthy, although unrecorded immune exposures were likely present. The donor was CMV seropositive and belonged to the group of 270 or so seropositive cohort members. Each donor provided a peripheral blood sample, and peripheral blood mononuclear cells were used for TCR beta sequencing. The Qiagen DNeasy Blood Extraction Kit was used to extract genomic DNA from the blood cell samples. The CDR3, cysteine through phenylalanine, is 12 amino acids long. Here the CDR3 DNA is all that survives: 36 bases in frame from base 1. At the junction V is shortened by 6 bases and J by 5 bases, with 10 bases in between. The germline V gene specifies KGHSH as CDR1 and LQKENI as CDR2.

Recombination joined TRBV18 with TRBJ1-2; the D gene lacks a confident call. The specimen sequenced was PBMCs. The receptor was isolated from a girl between 5 and 17 years old in good health and CMV-seropositive. This receptor has the CDR3 CASSPRGYGYTF. The DNA sequence is given as TGTGCCAGCTCCCCCAGAGGATATGGCTACACCTTC. Here the CDR3 is joined to the reference TRBV18 and TRBJ1-2 genes, and the full variable domain is: NAGVMQNPRHLVRRRGQEARLRCSPMKGHSHVYWYRQLPEEGLKFMVYLQKENIIDESGMPKERFSAEFPKEGPSILRIQQVVRGDSAAYFCASSPRGYGYTFGSGTRLTVV.